Sequencing of this T cell receptor beta chain was carried out in a study of sequential checkpoint blockade in melanoma (dated by TCRdb to about 2019). About the full investigation: Patients were assigned by 1:1 randomization to either first-line nivolumab followed by ipilimumab (arm A) or ipilimumab followed by nivolumab (arm B). Maintenance nivolumab was given following each of the two trial sequences. On the study overall, not on this receptor specifically: Larger, independent patient cohorts are needed to validate the response-prediction model that combines TCR metrics and mutation burden.

Comments on this clone: This clone's antigen is unknown. Base-call qualities are not available, and no considerably larger clone is one nucleotide away.

TCRbeta CDR3 regions were immunosequenced from genomic DNA with the immunoSEQ Assay. Before high-throughput sequencing, the genomic DNA was amplified using bias-controlled multiplex PCR. The original pipeline was this. To quantify the absolute abundance of each unique TCRbeta CDR3 region, the sequences were collapsed and filtered. Clonality was defined as 1 minus Pielou's evenness and was calculated using productive rearrangements only. A previously published method was used to identify clones with significantly greater frequencies in on-treatment samples than in baseline samples. The table was pulled from immuneACCESS by TCRdb, which kept in-frame rearrangements only. Such tables lose some clones; where checked, under half of the loss comes from unresolved V genes, and the rest has no known cause. That table gives V, J and clone size, and the DNA gave D and trimming. Within this sample are approximately 5,200 clones, with over 65% of them counted one time only. The ten largest account for about a quarter of the sample.

Sample treatment or condition, as interpreted from the label and publication: randomized to nivolumab then ipilimumab (arm A) or the reverse (arm B). Prior DNA-damaging chemotherapy had not been received by any trial patient. On a FACS Aria II flow cytometer, live CD3+CD8+ cells that were negative for CD19 and CD56 were sorted from thawed PBMCs. CheckMate 064, a randomized, open-label phase II trial of sequential checkpoint blockade, was the source of the samples, all of which came from patients with melanoma. Peripheral blood mononuclear cells were collected by leukapheresis, purified with Ficoll-Paque, and frozen in human serum with roughly 9.9% DMSO. Immediately after sorting, the purity of sorted blood CD3+CD8+ cells was verified to be >98%, after which DNA was extracted. Per the germline V gene, SGHVS is the CDR1 and FNYEAQ is the CDR2. Inclusive of the bounding cysteine and phenylalanine, the CDR3 is 13 residues long. Here the CDR3 DNA is all that survives: 39 bases in frame from base 1. At the junction V is shortened by 5 bases and J by 10 bases; bases outside the gene matches: 5.

Recombination linked TRBV7-6 to TRBJ2-7, with 13 middle bases fitting TRBD2. Sequencing used CD8+ T cells sorted from blood (inferred from file names), obtained from a patient given nivolumab and ipilimumab in sequence. This TCR came from a human donor with melanoma. The nucleotide sequence is given as TGTGCCAGCAGCACCGGACTAGCGGGAGTTCAGTACTTC. Its translation reads: CASSTGLAGVQYF. Reference TRBV7-6 and TRBJ2-7 proteins supply the regions before and after the CDR3; the full variable domain is: GAGVSQSPRYKVTKRGQDVALRCDPISGHVSLYWYRQALGQGPEFLTYFNYEAQQDKSGLPNDRFSAERPEGSISTLTIQRTEQRDSAMYRCASSTGLAGVQYFGPGTRLTVT.